Listed below are T cell receptor beta chains from one sample, sequenced in a study of T cell repertoires in cytomegalovirus infection. MiXCR, applied by TCRdb to the reads, yields one record per CDR3 protein. The profile covers 250,000 or so distinct CDR3 sequences, with over 15% appearing a single time and around 43% taken by the ten largest. Input material: CD8+ T cells from PBMCs. These receptors originate from a human donor in good health (CMV status not recorded). Some clones in this sample may be carry-over from other donors' samples. Both conserved end residues are part of each CDR3. The D gene is left open where the match is weak. The size entry is marked missing in some rows and otherwise reads once, few, many or a size class.

clone size	V gene	D gene	J gene	CDR3 protein	CDR3 DNA
many	TRBV12-3/TRBV12-4	TRBD2	TRBJ2-5	CASSSTSGTQETQYF	TGTGCCAGCAGTTCGACTAGCGGAACCCAAGAGACCCAGTACTTC
many	TRBV12-5	-	TRBJ2-3	CASGPNGQINTDTQYF	TGTGCTAGTGGCCCCAACGGACAGATAAACACAGATACGCAGTATTTT
many	TRBV7-2	-	TRBJ2-3	CASSLGSGTYF	TGTGCCAGCAGCTTGGGCTCTGGGACGTATTTT
-	TRBV9	-	TRBJ2-1	CASSPNGGYNEQFF	TGTGCCAGCAGCCCGAATGGCGGCTACAATGAGCAGTTCTTC
-	TRBV12-3/TRBV12-4	-	TRBJ1-2	CASSLVGTGDGYTF	TGTGCCAGCAGTTTGGTCGGGACCGGGGATGGCTACACCTTC
few	TRBV12-3/TRBV12-4	-	TRBJ2-5	CASSLLLGDRETQYF	TGTGCCAGCAGTTTACTTTTGGGGGACCGGGAGACCCAGTACTTC
many	TRBV7-2	-	TRBJ2-5	CASSSAFLSF	TGTGCCAGCAGCTCCGCTTTTTTGTCCTTC
few	TRBV7-9	-	TRBJ2-3	CASSSDQYTDTQYF	TGTGCCAGCAGCTCCGACCAGTACACAGATACGCAGTATTTT
-	TRBV29-1	TRBD1	TRBJ2-6	CSVASWRQGRNVLTF	TGCAGCGTTGCAAGCTGGAGACAGGGGAGGAACGTCCTGACTTTC
-	TRBV28	TRBD1	TRBJ2-5	CASSSLWTGSQETQYF	TGTGCCAGCAGTTCACTCTGGACAGGTTCACAAGAGACCCAGTACTTC
many	TRBV24-1	-	TRBJ2-2	CATSDTTGSNTGELFF	TGTGCCACCAGTGACACGACAGGAAGCAACACCGGGGAGCTGTTTTTT
many	TRBV9	TRBD1	TRBJ1-5	CASSSRGTNQPQHF	TGTGCCAGCAGCTCCAGGGGGACCAATCAGCCCCAGCATTTT
many	TRBV7-2	TRBD2	TRBJ2-5	CASSFFRDYDGQETQYF	TGTGCCAGCAGTTTCTTCCGGGACTATGATGGCCAAGAGACCCAGTACTTC
-	TRBV4-1	TRBD2	TRBJ2-7	CASSQVSGDYSYEQYF	TGCGCCAGCAGCCAGGTTAGCGGGGATTATTCCTACGAGCAGTACTTC
few	TRBV20-1	TRBD2	TRBJ2-3	CSASQLAGGRLADTQYF	TGCAGTGCTAGTCAACTAGCGGGGGGGCGCTTGGCAGATACGCAGTATTTT
few	TRBV5-4	TRBD1	TRBJ1-6	CASSGGQGAYSGYNSPLHF	TGTGCCAGCAGCGGGGGACAGGGTGCCTACTCAGGATATAATTCACCCCTCCACTTT
few	TRBV20-1	TRBD1	TRBJ1-5	CSARGQDTYSNQPQHF	TGCAGTGCGCGCGGACAGGATACGTATAGCAATCAGCCCCAGCATTTT
once	TRBV5-5	TRBD1	TRBJ2-3	CASSGTGTTDTQYF	TGTGCCAGCAGCGGGACAGGGACCACAGATACGCAGTATTTT
-	TRBV9	TRBD2	TRBJ2-7	CASSVGTRATYEQYF	TGTGCCAGCAGCGTAGGGACTAGGGCCACCTACGAGCAGTACTTC
few	TRBV11-1	-	TRBJ2-3	CASSLGHFSTDTQYF	TGTGCCAGCAGCTTGGGACATTTCTCCACAGATACGCAGTATTTT
-	TRBV25-1	-	TRBJ1-1	CASSPGALSSGTPEAFF	TGTGCCAGCAGTCCTGGGGCCCTAAGTTCCGGGACGCCGGAAGCTTTCTTT
few	TRBV2	-	TRBJ1-1	CASSGGTTTSRAFF	TGTGCCAGCAGTGGGGGAACGACTACCTCCCGGGCTTTCTTT